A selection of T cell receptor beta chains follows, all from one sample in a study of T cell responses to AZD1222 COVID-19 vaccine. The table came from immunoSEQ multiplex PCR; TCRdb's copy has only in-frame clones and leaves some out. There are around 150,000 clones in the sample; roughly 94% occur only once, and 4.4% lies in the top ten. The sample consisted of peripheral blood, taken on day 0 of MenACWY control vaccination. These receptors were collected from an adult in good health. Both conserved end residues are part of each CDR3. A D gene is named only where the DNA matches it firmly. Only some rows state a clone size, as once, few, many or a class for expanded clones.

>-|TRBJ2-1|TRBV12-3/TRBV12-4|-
CASSSRYEQFF
TGTGCCAGCAGTTCCCGGTATGAGCAGTTCTTC
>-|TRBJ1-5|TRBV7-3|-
CANWRSGIQPQHF
TGTGCCAACTGGCGTTCGGGGATTCAGCCCCAGCATTTT
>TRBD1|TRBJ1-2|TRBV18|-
CASSPGTGGEGYTF
TGTGCCAGCTCACCGGGGACAGGGGGCGAAGGCTACACCTTC
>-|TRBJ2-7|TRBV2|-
CASRADWKQYF
TGTGCCAGCAGAGCGGACTGGAAGCAGTACTTC
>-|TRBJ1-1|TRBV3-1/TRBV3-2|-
CASSPVLGEAFF
TGTGCCAGCAGCCCCGTTCTTGGTGAAGCTTTCTTT
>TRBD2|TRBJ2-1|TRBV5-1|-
CASSLSAAGGPYNEQFF
TGCGCCAGCAGCCTGAGTGCAGCGGGAGGTCCCTACAATGAGCAGTTCTTC
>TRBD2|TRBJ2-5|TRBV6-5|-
CASSSDGGWQETQYF
TGTGCCAGCAGTTCAGACGGGGGGTGGCAAGAGACCCAGTACTTC
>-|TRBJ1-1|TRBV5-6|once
CASSFGQFTFF
TGTGCCAGCAGCTTTGGACAGTTTACTTTCTTT
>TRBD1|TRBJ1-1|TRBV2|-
CASSGTGGFTEAFF
TGTGCCAGCAGTGGGACAGGGGGCTTCACTGAAGCTTTCTTT
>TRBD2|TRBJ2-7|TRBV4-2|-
CASSQASGSYEQYF
TGTGCCAGCAGCCAAGCTAGCGGATCCTACGAGCAGTACTTC
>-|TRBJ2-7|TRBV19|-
CASSHRQGEQYF
TGTGCCAGTAGTCATCGCCAGGGCGAGCAGTACTTC
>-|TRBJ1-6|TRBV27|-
CASSFPGVNSPLHF
TGTGCCAGCAGTTTCCCAGGGGTTAATTCACCCCTCCACTTT
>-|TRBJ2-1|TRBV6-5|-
CASSLSENEQFF
TGTGCCAGCAGTCTTTCCGAGAATGAGCAGTTCTTC
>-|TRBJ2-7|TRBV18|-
CASSPIGRTTGRDEQYF
TGTGCCAGCTCACCTATTGGAAGAACGACGGGCCGGGACGAGCAGTACTTC
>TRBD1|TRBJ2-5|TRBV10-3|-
CAITQGAGTETQYF
TGTGCCATCACGCAGGGGGCGGGGACGGAGACCCAGTACTTC
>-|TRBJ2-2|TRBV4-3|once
CASSQDGYANTGELFF
TGCGCCAGCAGCCAGGACGGGTACGCGAACACCGGGGAGCTGTTTTTT
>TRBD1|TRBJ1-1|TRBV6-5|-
CASSGTGRTEAFF
TGTGCCAGCAGCGGGACAGGTCGGACTGAAGCTTTCTTT
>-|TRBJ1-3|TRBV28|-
CASSLDWGNTIYF
TGTGCCAGCAGTTTAGATTGGGGAAACACCATATATTTT
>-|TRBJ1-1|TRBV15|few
CATSRDGGGDTEAFF
TGTGCCACCAGCAGAGATGGAGGGGGGGACACTGAAGCTTTCTTT
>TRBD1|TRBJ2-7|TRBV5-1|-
CASSPRDSPYEQYF
TGCGCCAGCAGCCCCAGGGACAGCCCCTACGAGCAGTACTTC
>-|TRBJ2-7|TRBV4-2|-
CASSEEGESTYEQYF
TGTGCCAGCAGCGAGGAGGGGGAAAGCACCTACGAGCAGTACTTC
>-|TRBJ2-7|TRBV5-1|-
CASSLSGPTWGQYF
TGCGCCAGCAGCTTGTCGGGCCCTACCTGGGGGCAGTACTTC
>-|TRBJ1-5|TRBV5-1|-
CASSLDWDQPQHF
TGCGCCAGCAGCTTGGACTGGGATCAGCCCCAGCATTTT
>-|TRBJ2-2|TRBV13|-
CASSLGPAGELFF
TGTGCCAGCAGCTTAGGGCCAGCCGGGGAGCTGTTTTTT
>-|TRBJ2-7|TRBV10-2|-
CASRDYEQYF
TGCGCCAGCAGGGATTACGAGCAGTACTTC
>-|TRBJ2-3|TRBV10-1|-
CASSESKSHTDTQYF
TGCGCCAGCAGTGAGTCGAAGTCTCATACAGATACGCAGTATTTT
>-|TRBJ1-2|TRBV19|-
CASSFPDRSYGYTF
TGTGCCAGTAGTTTCCCCGACAGGAGCTATGGCTACACCTTC
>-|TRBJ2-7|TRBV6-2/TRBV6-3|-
CASSWSRWAGSILESYEQYF
TGTGCCAGCAGTTGGAGCAGGTGGGCAGGGTCTATCTTGGAGTCCTACGAGCAGTACTTC
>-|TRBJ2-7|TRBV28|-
CASSLYRLEQYF
TGTGCCAGCAGTTTATACAGACTCGAGCAGTACTTC
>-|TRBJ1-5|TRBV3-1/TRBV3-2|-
CASSQDLRVNQPQHF
TGTGCCAGCAGCCAAGATTTAAGGGTAAATCAGCCCCAGCATTTT
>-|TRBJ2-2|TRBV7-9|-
CASSLSRELFF
TGTGCCAGCAGCTTGTCCAGGGAGCTGTTTTTT
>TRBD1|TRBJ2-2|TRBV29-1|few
CSVGGTGITRNTGELFF
TGCAGCGTTGGGGGGACAGGGATTACTAGGAACACCGGGGAGCTGTTTTTT